Shown below are 28 T cell receptor beta chains from a single sample sequenced in a study of OX40 agonist ivuxolimab in advanced cancers. Using immunoSEQ multiplex PCR, the repertoire was profiled, and TCRdb retains in-frame clones only, with some absent. Altogether about 86,000 clones are present, around 90% being singletons, with the ten largest covering more than 8.5%. The specimen comprised CD4+ or CD8+ T cells sorted from blood, sampled in a trial of the OX40 agonist ivuxolimab. These receptors were collected from an adult with an advanced solid tumor such as melanoma, head and neck, liver or kidney cancer.

The rearrangement joins TRBV6-6 to TRBJ2-1; the D gene is possibly TRBD2 (6 bases). The CDR3 spans 14 residues. Germline assignment: CDR1 MNHNY and CDR2 SVGAGI (reference sequence). V lost 7 bases and J 5 bases, leaving 15 bases between the germline ends. For the CDR3, the DNA is TGTGCCAGCACCCAAGACGGGAGTCACAATGAGCAGTTCTTC. Protein product: CASTQDGSHNEQFF.

This chain links TRBV25-1 with TRBJ2-3, with D possibly TRBD1 on 5 matching bases. The CDR3 consists of 15 residues. The germline gives CDR1 MGHDK, CDR2 SYGVNS. The ends were cut back, 3 bases at V and 10 bases at J, with 20 bases in the middle. The CDR3 protein is CASSDRTRRQGAQYF. The CDR3, as DNA: TGTGCCAGCAGTGACCGCACCCGAAGGCAGGGTGCGCAGTATTTT.

This chain uses TRBV11-1 with TRBJ1-2, with TRBD1 as a possible D gene (5 bases). With 5 bases removed from V and 4 bases from J, the gap between germline ends came to 20 bases. Germline assignment: CDR1 SGHAT and CDR2 FQDESV (reference sequence). The CDR3 is 16 amino acids. Written as DNA, the CDR3 is TGTGCCAGCAGCCTAAACGCTCCAGGGATCCCCTATGGCTACACCTTC. Its translation is CASSLNAPGIPYGYTF.

The J gene is TRBJ1-5, the V gene TRBV5-1; no firm D call. The CDR3 is 15 residues long. Germline CDR1 reads SGHRS; CDR2 reads YFSETQ. V lost 0 bases, J lost 1 base, and 8 bases lay in between. The CDR3: CASSLAPGSNQPQHF. The CDR3, as DNA: TGCGCCAGCAGCTTGGCCCCGGGGAGCAATCAGCCCCAGCATTTT.

The gene calls are TRBV29-1 and TRBJ2-3, with D maybe TRBD2 (5 bases). Trimming removed 3 bases from V and 1 base from J, with 14 bases in between. Germline V gene data show CDR1 as SQVTM and CDR2 as ANQGSEA. The CDR3 extends over 15 amino acids. CDR3 nucleotides: TGCAGCGTTGAGATACGGAGGAAAGGCACAGATACGCAGTATTTT. It is translated as CSVEIRRKGTDTQYF.

For this clone: Within the sample, other DNA sequences also encode this same CDR3. The chain has TRBV5-1 and TRBJ1-1, with 9 bases identical to TRBD1. CDR3 length equals 15 residues. From germline, CDR1 is SGHRS and CDR2 YFSETQ. The J segment lost 1 base and the V segment lost 0 bases, leaving 1 base of the junction unmatched. The CDR3 DNA is TGCGCCAGCAGCTTGGCGGGACAGGGGAACACTGAAGCTTTCTTT. Amino acids: CASSLAGQGNTEAFF.

The chain links TRBV10-3 to TRBJ1-3; D remains ambiguous. Trimming took off 8 bases at V and 0 bases at J, with 5 bases between the two ends. This CDR3 spans 12 amino acids. Germline V gives CDR1 ENHRY, CDR2 SYGVKD. CDR3 in DNA: TGTGCCATCGTGAGCTCTGGAAACACCATATATTTT. It yields the protein CAIVSSGNTIYF.

This chain joins TRBV6-5 and TRBJ2-5, with D perhaps matching TRBD2 (6 bases). The CDR3 runs 13 residues. Germline assignment: CDR1 MNHEY and CDR2 SVGAGI. The germline V and J ends were trimmed by 10 bases and 9 bases, with 21 bases remaining between them. CDR3 amino acids: CATYSLASAAQYF. In DNA form, the CDR3 reads TGTGCCACCTACTCGCTAGCGAGCGCGGCCCAGTACTTC.

The chain carries TRBV25-1 and TRBJ2-3; 7 bases match TRBD1. V lost 5 bases, J lost 1 base, and 9 bases stayed unmatched. From germline, CDR1 is MGHDK and CDR2 SYGVNS. CDR3 length equals 16 residues. CDR3 sequence (DNA): TGTGCCAGCAGTAAAGATCGTGGGACAGGCACAGATACGCAGTATTTT. Its translation: CASSKDRGTGTDTQYF. Complete variable domain (other parts from reference TRBV25-1 and TRBJ2-3): EADIYQTPRYLVIGTGKKITLECSQTMGHDKMYWYQQDPGMELHLIHYSYGVNSTEKGDLSSESTVSRIRTEHFPLTLESARPSHTSQYLCASSKDRGTGTDTQYFGPGTRLTVL.

J is TRBJ2-7 and V is TRBV28; 7 bases align to TRBD2. The CDR3 has 15 amino acids. J lost 1 base, V lost 3 bases, and 6 bases had no gene match. Germline CDR1 reads MDHEN; CDR2 reads SYDVKM. The CDR3 region has the DNA TGTGCCAGCAGTTTGTCGAGCGGGGTTTCCTACGAGCAGTACTTC. As protein: CASSLSSGVSYEQYF.

The chain couples TRBV6-1 to TRBJ1-4; D uncertain. Trimming left V 4 bases short and J 0 bases short, with 12 bases between. CDR3 length equals 16 residues. Germline V gene sequence: CDR1 MNHNS, CDR2 SASEGT. The CDR3 nucleotides are TGTGCCAGCAGTGCCGGCTACACCGCAACTAATGAAAAACTGTTTTTT. Its translation is CASSAGYTATNEKLFF.

The rearrangement joins TRBV11-3 to TRBJ2-7, with D perhaps TRBD1 or TRBD2 (5 bases each). Germline values: CDR1 SGHNT, CDR2 YENEEA. This CDR3 contains 16 residues. Trimming cost V 5 bases and J 2 bases, with 19 bases left between them. CDR3 bases: TGTGCCAGCAGCCGAAGTCCGGGACCCCCCACCTACGAGCAGTACTTC. Amino acids: CASSRSPGPPTYEQYF.

V is TRBV2 and J is TRBJ2-7, with 8 nucleotides matching TRBD1. Per germline, CDR1 SNHLY and CDR2 FYNNEI. The CDR3 has 17 residues. Trimming cost V 1 base and J 2 bases; bases outside gene matches: 10. The DNA of the CDR3 is TGTGCCAGCAGTGAAGTAGGGACAGGAGATCGCCCCTACGAGCAGTACTTC. Protein product: CASSEVGTGDRPYEQYF.

The CDR3 loop is CASNEQGRYYEQYF. The CDR3 DNA reads TGTGCCAGCAACGAACAGGGGCGTTATTACGAGCAGTACTTC. V and J are TRBV2 and TRBJ2-7; 7 bases fit TRBD1. Germline CDR1 reads SNHLY; CDR2 reads FYNNEI. The CDR3 sequence is 14 residues long. V gave up 7 bases and J gave up 4 bases; unmatched junction bases: 10.

This clone was seen once. The chain employs TRBV5-1 and TRBJ2-5; TRBD2 matches at 12 bases. The J call could be wrong; TRBJ2-7 is a better fit for the DNA end. The germline CDR1 and CDR2 sequences are SGHRS and YFSETQ. This CDR3 contains 16 residues. The CDR3 bases are TGCGCCAGCAGTTCTGTAGGACTAGCGGGATTCTACGAGCAGTACTTC. It specifies CASSSVGLAGFYEQYF.

The V call is TRBV7-2, the J call TRBJ2-2; no firm D call. Germline V CDR1 and CDR2: SGHTA, FQGNSA. V dropped 3 bases and J dropped 5 bases, with 1 base sitting between them. The CDR3 is made up of 11 amino acids. CDR3: CASSFTGELFF. CDR3 bases: TGTGCCAGCAGCTTTACCGGGGAGCTGTTTTTT.

The chain has TRBV9 and TRBJ2-7; possible D gene TRBD1, 7 bases. CDR1 is SGDLS and CDR2 is YYNGEE in the germline V gene. The V end was cut by 5 bases, the J end by 0 bases, with 12 bases between. The CDR3 sequence is 14 residues long. The CDR3 reads CASSGRGDSYEQYF. As DNA, the CDR3 is TGTGCCAGCAGTGGCAGGGGGGACTCCTACGAGCAGTACTTC.

DNA for the CDR3: TGTGCCAGTAGCGGTGAGCAGTTGAACACTGAAGCTTTCTTT. Its protein is CASSGEQLNTEAFF. The chain has TRBV19 and TRBJ1-1; D gene uncertain. There are 14 residues in the CDR3. Per the germline V gene, CDR1 is LNHDA and CDR2 is SQIVND (reference sequence). Trimming cost V 6 bases and J 0 bases, with 11 bases left between them.

This sequence joins TRBV30 and TRBJ2-7, with a weak D call TRBD2 (5 bases). V shed 5 bases and J shed 5 bases, with 19 bases lying between them. The CDR3 has 14 residues. From germline, CDR1 is GTSNPN and CDR2 SVGIG (reference sequence). The CDR3 loop is CAWGSVRWRNEQYF. For the CDR3, the DNA is TGTGCCTGGGGGAGCGTCAGGTGGAGAAACGAGCAGTACTTC.

This clone was seen a handful of times. The V call is TRBV7-2, the J call TRBJ2-1, with D possibly matching TRBD2 (5 bases). Germline CDR1 and CDR2: SGHTA and FQGNSA. Trimming pared 2 bases from V and 6 bases from J, leaving 8 bases between. The length of the CDR3 is 13 residues. The CDR3 bases are TGTGCCAGCAGCTTATCTCGGGGCAATGAGCAGTTCTTC. This gives the protein CASSLSRGNEQFF.

The gene calls are TRBV5-4 and TRBJ1-2, with a weak D call TRBD1 (6 bases). Germline V lookup: CDR1 SGHNT, CDR2 YYREEE (reference sequence). Trimming removed 3 bases from V and 1 base from J, with 13 bases in between. This CDR3 has 15 residues. DNA for the CDR3: TGTGCCAGCAGCTCCCGGGGGGCCAATAACTATGGCTACACCTTC. As protein: CASSSRGANNYGYTF.

This clone was recorded once. J is TRBJ2-7 and V is TRBV27, with D perhaps TRBD2 (6 bases). CDR1 MNHEY and CDR2 SMNVEV come from the germline V gene (reference sequence). V dropped 8 bases and J dropped 4 bases, with 15 bases sitting between them. The length of the CDR3 is 13 residues. CDR3 sequence (DNA): TGTGCCAGCGCGGAGGGCGGTTCTTACGAGCAGTACTTC. It codes for CASAEGGSYEQYF.

Here the CDR3 reads CASSETSGTRHEQFF. For the CDR3, the DNA is TGTGCCAGCAGCGAGACTAGCGGGACCCGGCATGAGCAGTTCTTC. This rearrangement joins TRBV6-5 to TRBJ2-1, with 11 bases matching TRBD2. Germline V gene data show CDR1 as MNHEY and CDR2 as SVGAGI. The CDR3 has 15 amino acids. The J segment lost 8 bases and the V segment lost 6 bases, leaving 9 bases of the junction unmatched.

This chain uses TRBV28 with TRBJ2-1; 7 nucleotides match TRBD1. V shed 1 base, J shed 4 bases, and the junction held 7 bases outside the gene matches. Germline loops: CDR1 MDHEN, CDR2 SYDVKM. The CDR3 is 16 amino acids. The CDR3 DNA reads TGTGCCAGCAGTTTATTCCCCAGGGGGTCGTACAATGAGCAGTTCTTC. Its protein is CASSLFPRGSYNEQFF. The whole variable domain, filled in from reference TRBV28 and TRBJ2-1, reads DVKVTQSSRYLVKRTGEKVFLECVQDMDHENMFWYRQDPGLGLRLIYFSYDVKMKEKGDIPEGYSVSREKKERFSLILESASTNQTSMYLCASSLFPRGSYNEQFFGPGTRLTVL.

The chain couples TRBV29-1 to TRBJ2-7; 11 bases fit TRBD2. Germline CDR1 reads SQVTM; CDR2 reads ANQGSEA. V shed 3 bases and J 4 bases; nucleotides not matched to a gene: 8. This CDR3 spans 15 amino acids. The CDR3 region is CSVESLAGGLYEQYF. Written as DNA, the CDR3 is TGCAGCGTTGAGTCGCTAGCGGGAGGCCTTTACGAGCAGTACTTC.

The rearrangement joins TRBV5-5 to TRBJ2-2; D possibly corresponds to TRBD1 (6 bases). CDR1 and CDR2 (germline): SGHKS, YYEKEE (reference sequence). The CDR3 contains 16 residues. V was cut by 2 bases and J by 3 bases, with 14 bases left in between. The CDR3 sequence is CASSLSTGRDTGELFF. As DNA, the CDR3 is TGTGCCAGCAGCTTATCGACAGGCCGGGACACCGGGGAGCTGTTTTTT.

The V and J genes are TRBV11-3 and TRBJ2-7; TRBD2 might be the D (6 bases). The CDR3 is made up of 15 amino acids. The germline gives CDR1 SGHNT, CDR2 YENEEA. Trimming cost V 6 bases and J 2 bases, with 17 bases left between them. CDR3 sequence: CASRPGPGGAYEQYF. The CDR3 DNA sequence: TGTGCCAGCAGGCCAGGACCCGGCGGGGCCTACGAGCAGTACTTC.

The chain joins TRBV10-2 to TRBJ1-5; D is possibly TRBD1 (6 bases). CDR1 and CDR2 from the germline V gene are WSHSY and SAAADI. The CDR3 totals 15 residues. V lost 3 bases and J 1 base, leaving 10 bases between the germline ends. This CDR3 reads CASSDGGGSNQPQHF. The CDR3 DNA reads as TGCGCCAGCAGTGATGGGGGCGGCAGCAATCAGCCCCAGCATTTT.